This T cell receptor beta chain was captured in a study of blood T cell repertoires in COVID-19. Study as a whole: PBMCs, B-cell-depleted T cells, or T cells were the source of the cDNA or gDNA that made up the material.

Those enrolled in Seattle joined during active infection and were followed longitudinally afterward. Per the original methods: For nucleated cells, counts were estimated from reference gene primer amplification. Generated by immunoSEQ multiplex PCR, the TCRdb table keeps only in-frame clones and is missing some. Clone size and the V and J calls come from that table; the DNA yielded D and trimming. The profile shows 150,000 or so clones, about 85% of them singletons. Germline V lookup: CDR1 LGHDT, CDR2 YNNKEL (reference sequence). V lost 1 base, J lost 3 bases, and 9 bases stayed unmatched. There are 17 residues in the CDR3.

This clonotype originated in a woman in her 50s with COVID-19, enrolled during active disease. This chain connects TRBV3-1 (or the pseudogene TRBV3-2) to TRBJ2-3; 8 bases map to TRBD2. Sequencing input: peripheral blood. The CDR3 DNA reads TGTGCCAGCAGCCAAGTAAAAGCGGGGGAGATTACAGATACGCAGTATTTT. Translation gives CASSQVKAGEITDTQYF.